A single sample gave rise to the 11 T cell receptor beta chains below, sequenced in a study of PD-1 blockade in classical Hodgkin lymphoma (dated by TCRdb to the early 2020s). Explained via the paper, the time point label denotes: cycle 4 day 1 (C4D1), after more than 5 weeks of nivolumab. Every trial patient had relapsed after autologous stem cell transplantation, and cohorts A, B and C differed in prior brentuximab vedotin exposure. The library relied on the immunoSEQ multiplex PCR assay. Not all clones reach the TCRdb copy of this immuneACCESS table, which keeps in-frame sequences only. Checked studies attribute under half of the gap to unresolved V genes and leave the rest unexplained. In this sample the table shows approximately 44,000 clones, around 74% of which occur a single time. Roughly 2.6% of the sample belongs to the ten largest clones. The sample here was peripheral blood mononuclear cells (PBMCs), taken before the fourth cycle of nivolumab. These receptors were collected from a human donor with classical Hodgkin lymphoma.

J is TRBJ1-4 and V is TRBV10-3, with 8 bases matching TRBD1. J was trimmed by 8 bases and V by 6 bases; bases with no gene match: 8. Germline values: CDR1 ENHRY, CDR2 SYGVKD. This CDR3 region has 14 residues. CDR3 DNA: TGTGCCATCAGCCCGGGACAGGTTGGGGAAAAACTGTTTTTT. Protein sequence: CAISPGQVGEKLFF.

The chain has TRBV4-1 and TRBJ1-4, with a tentative D call TRBD1 (5 bases). This CDR3 comprises 16 residues. The V end was cut by 0 bases, the J end by 5 bases, with 13 bases between. The germline V gene encodes CDR1 MGHRA and CDR2 YSYEKL. The CDR3 region has the DNA TGCGCCAGCAGCCAAGACCCGGGACTAGAGAATGAAAAACTGTTTTTT. This sequence encodes CASSQDPGLENEKLFF.

This chain uses TRBV7-9 with TRBJ2-3, with 9 bases identical to TRBD1. The CDR3 is 15 residues long. The germline CDR1 and CDR2 sequences are SEHNR and FQNEAQ (reference sequence). The ends lost 5 bases at V and 2 bases at J; junction bases unmatched: 5. The CDR3 here is CASSTTGGNTDTQYF. CDR3 bases: TGTGCCAGCAGCACTACAGGGGGCAACACAGATACGCAGTATTTT.

The table lists this clone with a count of one. This rearrangement joins TRBV11-2 to TRBJ1-5, with TRBD1 matching 7 bases. The CDR3 is 15 residues long. Germline V lookup: CDR1 SGHAT, CDR2 FQNNGV. With 3 bases clipped from V and 7 bases from J, the junction kept 9 bases outside the gene matches. In nucleotides, the CDR3 is TGTGCCAGCAGCTTCGAGGGGGCGGCAGGACAGCCCCAGCATTTT. It specifies CASSFEGAAGQPQHF. Complete variable domain (other parts from reference TRBV11-2 and TRBJ1-5): EAGVAQSPRYKIIEKRQSVAFWCNPISGHATLYWYQQILGQGPKLLIQFQNNGVVDDSQLPKDRFSAERLKGVDSTLKIQPAKLEDSAVYLCASSFEGAAGQPQHFGDGTRLSIL.

This chain joins TRBV29-1 and TRBJ1-1; 8 bases map to TRBD1. The V and J ends lost 3 bases and 4 bases, in that order; junction bases with no gene match: 4. CDR1 and CDR2 (germline): SQVTM, ANQGSEA. The CDR3 totals 13 residues. As DNA, the CDR3 is TGCAGCGTTGAGGACAGGGCGGGCACTGAAGCTTTCTTT. Its protein is CSVEDRAGTEAFF.

This clone was counted only a few times. This sequence joins TRBV9 and TRBJ1-3; a possible D gene is TRBD1 (5 bases). CDR3 length equals 12 residues. CDR1 is SGDLS, CDR2 YYNGEE, per germline. The V and J ends lost 1 base and 8 bases respectively, with 7 bases between them. Here the CDR3 reads CASSVQGHTIYF. The CDR3 DNA is TGTGCCAGCAGCGTACAGGGCCACACCATATATTTT.

V usage is TRBV19 and J usage is TRBJ2-7; 7 bases line up with TRBD1. Germline CDR1 and CDR2: LNHDA and SQIVND (reference sequence). With 10 bases clipped from V and 2 bases from J, the junction kept 8 bases outside the gene matches. This CDR3 spans 13 amino acids. The chain's CDR3 is CATSLGGPYEQYF. In DNA form, the CDR3 reads TGTGCCACGTCCTTAGGGGGCCCCTACGAGCAGTACTTC. The full variable domain, with the rest looked up from reference TRBV19 and TRBJ2-7, is DGGITQSPKYLFRKEGQNVTLSCEQNLNHDAMYWYRQDPGQGLRLIYYSQIVNDFQKGDIAEGYSVSREKKESFPLTVTSAQKNPTAFYLCATSLGGPYEQYFGPGTRLTVT.

In its sample, this clone was seen many times. The J gene is TRBJ1-4, the V gene TRBV4-3, with unresolved D. The CDR3 length is 19 residues. V lost 0 bases, J lost 0 bases, and 17 bases lay in between. CDR1 is LGHNA, CDR2 YSLEER, per germline. The CDR3 here is CASSQDEEGTGATNEKLFF. Here the CDR3 DNA reads TGCGCCAGCAGCCAAGATGAGGAGGGAACTGGGGCAACTAATGAAAAACTGTTTTTT.

This chain connects TRBV27 to TRBJ2-1; D may match TRBD1 or TRBD2 (5 bases each). Germline V lookup: CDR1 MNHEY, CDR2 SMNVEV (reference sequence). This CDR3 is 12 amino acids long. Deletions cut 2 bases from V and 7 bases from J, with 6 bases between. The CDR3 region is CASSLGGNEQFF. The DNA of the CDR3 is TGTGCCAGCAGTTTAGGGGGTAATGAGCAGTTCTTC.

The chain has TRBV30 and TRBJ2-7; TRBD2 is a possible D gene (7 bases). CDR3 size: 16 residues. The germline V and J ends were trimmed by 1 base and 1 base, with 17 bases remaining between them. Looked up from germline, CDR1 is GTSNPN and CDR2 is SVGIG (reference sequence). The CDR3 DNA reads TGTGCCTGGAGTGCACCGGGGGGCGCGAGGTCCTACGAGCAGTACTTC. Protein product: CAWSAPGGARSYEQYF.

The table lists this clone with a few counts. This rearrangement joins TRBV29-1 to TRBJ2-4; TRBD2 aligns across 7 bases. The V gene end was trimmed by 4 bases and the J gene end by 14 bases; junction bases not matched to a gene: 8. The CDR3 is 11 amino acids. Germline CDR1 reads SQVTM; CDR2 reads ANQGSEA. The CDR3 sequence is CSVVHKGREYF. The CDR3 DNA follows: TGCAGCGTTGTTCATAAGGGGAGGGAGTACTTC.